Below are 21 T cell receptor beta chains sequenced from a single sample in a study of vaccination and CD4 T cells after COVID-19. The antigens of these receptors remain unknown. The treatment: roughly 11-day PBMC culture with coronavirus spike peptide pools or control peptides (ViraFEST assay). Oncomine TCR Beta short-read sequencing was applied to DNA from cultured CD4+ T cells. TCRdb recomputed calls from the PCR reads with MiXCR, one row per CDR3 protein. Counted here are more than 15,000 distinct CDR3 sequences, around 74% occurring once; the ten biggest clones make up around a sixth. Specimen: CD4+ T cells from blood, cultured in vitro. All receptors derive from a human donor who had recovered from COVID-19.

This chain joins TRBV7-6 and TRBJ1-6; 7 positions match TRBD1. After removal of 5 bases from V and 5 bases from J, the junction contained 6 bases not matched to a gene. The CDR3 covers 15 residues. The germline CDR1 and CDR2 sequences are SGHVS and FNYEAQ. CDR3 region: CASSSTGQNNSPLHF. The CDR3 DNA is TGTGCCAGCAGCAGTACGGGACAGAATAATTCACCCCTCCACTTT.

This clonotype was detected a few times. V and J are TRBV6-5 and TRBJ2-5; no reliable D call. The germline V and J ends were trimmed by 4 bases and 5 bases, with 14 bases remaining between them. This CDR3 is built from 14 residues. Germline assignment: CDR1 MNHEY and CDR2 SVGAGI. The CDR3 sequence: CASSSAFLRETQYF. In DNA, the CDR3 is TGTGCCAGCAGTTCCGCGTTCCTTCGGGAGACCCAGTACTTC.

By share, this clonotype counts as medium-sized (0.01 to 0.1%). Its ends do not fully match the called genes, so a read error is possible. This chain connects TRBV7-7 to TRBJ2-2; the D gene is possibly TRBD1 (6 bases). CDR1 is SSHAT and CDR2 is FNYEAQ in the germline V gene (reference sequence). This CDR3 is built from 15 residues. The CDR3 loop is CASSSTKGDTGELFF. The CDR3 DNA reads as TGTGCTAGCAGCTCGACAAAGGGGGACACCGGGGAGCTGTTTTTT. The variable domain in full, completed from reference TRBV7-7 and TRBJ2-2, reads GAGVSQSPRYKVTKRGQDVTLRCDPISSHATLYWYQQALGQGPEFLTYFNYEAQPDKSGLPSDRFSAERPEGSISTLTIQRTEQRDSAMYRCASSSTKGDTGELFFGEGSRLTVL.

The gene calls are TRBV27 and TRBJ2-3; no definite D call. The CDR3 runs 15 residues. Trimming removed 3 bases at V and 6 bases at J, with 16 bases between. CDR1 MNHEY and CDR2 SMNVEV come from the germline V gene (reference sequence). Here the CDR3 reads CASSLGPNPPDTQYF. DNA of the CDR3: TGTGCCAGCAGTTTGGGCCCCAATCCCCCCGATACGCAGTATTTT.

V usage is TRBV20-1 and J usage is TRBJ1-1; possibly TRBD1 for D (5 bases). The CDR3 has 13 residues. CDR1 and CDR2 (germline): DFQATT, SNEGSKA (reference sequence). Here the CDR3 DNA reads TGCACCACGCCGGGGCCGGGGAGGACTGAAGCTTTCTTT. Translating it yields CTTPGPGRTEAFF.

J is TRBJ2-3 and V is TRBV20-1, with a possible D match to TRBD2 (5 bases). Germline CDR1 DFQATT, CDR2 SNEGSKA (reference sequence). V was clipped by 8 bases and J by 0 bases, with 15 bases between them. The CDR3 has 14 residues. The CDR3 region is CSSAGGRSTDTQYF. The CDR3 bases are TGCAGTTCTGCGGGCGGGCGGAGCACAGATACGCAGTATTTT.

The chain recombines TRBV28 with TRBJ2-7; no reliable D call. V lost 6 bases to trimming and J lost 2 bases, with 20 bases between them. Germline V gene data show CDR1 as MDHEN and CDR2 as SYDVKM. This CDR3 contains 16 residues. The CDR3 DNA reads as TGTGCCAGCAGCCCCGGGCGGAGACCCGTTACCTACGAGCAGTACTTC. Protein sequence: CASSPGRRPVTYEQYF. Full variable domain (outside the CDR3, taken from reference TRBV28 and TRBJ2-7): DVKVTQSSRYLVKRTGEKVFLECVQDMDHENMFWYRQDPGLGLRLIYFSYDVKMKEKGDIPEGYSVSREKKERFSLILESASTNQTSMYLCASSPGRRPVTYEQYFGPGTRLTVT.

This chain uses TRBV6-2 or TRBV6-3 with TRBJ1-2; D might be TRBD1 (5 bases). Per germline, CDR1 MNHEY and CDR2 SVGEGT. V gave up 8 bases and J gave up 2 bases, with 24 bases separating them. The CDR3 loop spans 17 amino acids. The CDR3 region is CASGPLTRGRSNYGYTF. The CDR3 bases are TGTGCCAGCGGTCCACTGACGCGGGGACGGTCGAACTATGGCTACACCTTC.

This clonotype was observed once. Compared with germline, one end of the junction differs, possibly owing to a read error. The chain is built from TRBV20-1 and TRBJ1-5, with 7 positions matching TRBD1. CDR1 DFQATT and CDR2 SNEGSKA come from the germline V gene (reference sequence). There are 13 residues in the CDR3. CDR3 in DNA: TGCAGTGCTGGGACAGTATATAATCAGCCTCAGCATTTT. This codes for CSAGTVYNQPQHF.

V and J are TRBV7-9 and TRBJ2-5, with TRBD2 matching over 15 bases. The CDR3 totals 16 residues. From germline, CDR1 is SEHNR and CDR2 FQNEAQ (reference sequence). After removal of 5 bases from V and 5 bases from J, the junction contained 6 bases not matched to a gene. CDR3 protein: CASSGWTSGRVETQYF. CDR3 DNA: TGTGCCAGCAGCGGCTGGACTAGCGGGAGGGTGGAGACCCAGTACTTC.

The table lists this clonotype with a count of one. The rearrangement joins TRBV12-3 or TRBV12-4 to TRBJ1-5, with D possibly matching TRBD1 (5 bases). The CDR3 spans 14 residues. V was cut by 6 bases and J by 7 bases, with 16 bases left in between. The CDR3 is CASRPREGTQPQHF. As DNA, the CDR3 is TGTGCCAGCAGGCCCAGGGAGGGAACACAGCCCCAGCATTTT.

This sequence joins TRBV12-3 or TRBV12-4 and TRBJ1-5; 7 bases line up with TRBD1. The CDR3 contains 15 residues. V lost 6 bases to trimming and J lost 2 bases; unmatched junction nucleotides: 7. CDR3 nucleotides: TGTGCCAGCAGAACCGAACAGGGGCGCAATCAGCCCCAGCATTTT. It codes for CASRTEQGRNQPQHF.

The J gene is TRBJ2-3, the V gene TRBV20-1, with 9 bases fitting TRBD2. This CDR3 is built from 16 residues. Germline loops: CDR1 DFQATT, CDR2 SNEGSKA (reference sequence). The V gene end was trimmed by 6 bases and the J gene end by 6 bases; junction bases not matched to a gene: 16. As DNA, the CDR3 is TGCAGTGCACCCCCAGGTGCGCGGGAGGGCTGGGATACGCAGTATTTT. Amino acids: CSAPPGAREGWDTQYF.

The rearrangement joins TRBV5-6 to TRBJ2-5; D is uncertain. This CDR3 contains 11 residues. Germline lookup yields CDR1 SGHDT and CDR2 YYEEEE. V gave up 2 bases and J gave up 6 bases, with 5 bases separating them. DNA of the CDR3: TGTGCCAGCAGCTTTCGACAGACCCAGTACTTC. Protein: CASSFRQTQYF.

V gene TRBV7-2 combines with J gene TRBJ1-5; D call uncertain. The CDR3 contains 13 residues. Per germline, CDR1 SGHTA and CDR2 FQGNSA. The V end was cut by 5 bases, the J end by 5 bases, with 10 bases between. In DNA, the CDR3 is TGTGCCAGCAGCCCCCGATGGGATCAGCCCCAGCATTTT. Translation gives CASSPRWDQPQHF.

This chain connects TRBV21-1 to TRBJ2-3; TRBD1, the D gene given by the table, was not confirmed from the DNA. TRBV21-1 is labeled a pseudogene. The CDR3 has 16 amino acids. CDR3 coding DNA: TGTGCCAGCAGCAAAGTGGGGCGGGAACCCACAGATACGCAGTATTTT. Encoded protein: CASSKVGREPTDTQYF.

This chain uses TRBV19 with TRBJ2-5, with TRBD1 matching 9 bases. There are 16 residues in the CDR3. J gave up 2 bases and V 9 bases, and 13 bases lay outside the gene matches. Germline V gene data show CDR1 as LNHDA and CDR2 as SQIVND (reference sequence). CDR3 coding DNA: TGTGCCAGCGGGACAGGGAAGGCGCGGGGTCAAGAGACCCAGTACTTC. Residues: CASGTGKARGQETQYF.

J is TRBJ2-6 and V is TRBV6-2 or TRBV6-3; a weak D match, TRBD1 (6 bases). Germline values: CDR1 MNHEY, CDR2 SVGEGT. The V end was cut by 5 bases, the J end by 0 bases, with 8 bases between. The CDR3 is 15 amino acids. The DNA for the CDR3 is TGTGCCAGCAGTCCACAGGGCTCTGGGGCCAACGTCCTGACTTTC. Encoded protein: CASSPQGSGANVLTF.

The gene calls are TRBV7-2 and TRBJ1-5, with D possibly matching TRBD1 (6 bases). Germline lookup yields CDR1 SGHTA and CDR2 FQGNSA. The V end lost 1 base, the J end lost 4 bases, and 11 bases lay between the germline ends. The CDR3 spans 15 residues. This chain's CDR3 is CASSLGDTPNQPQHF. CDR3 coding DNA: TGTGCCAGCAGCTTAGGGGACACCCCAAATCAGCCCCAGCATTTT.

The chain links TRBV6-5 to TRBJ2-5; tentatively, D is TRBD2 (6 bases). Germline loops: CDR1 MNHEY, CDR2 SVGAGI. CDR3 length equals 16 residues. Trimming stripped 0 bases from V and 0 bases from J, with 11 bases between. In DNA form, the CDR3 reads TGTGCCAGCAGTTACTCCCCTAGCGCGTACCAAGAGACCCAGTACTTC. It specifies CASSYSPSAYQETQYF.

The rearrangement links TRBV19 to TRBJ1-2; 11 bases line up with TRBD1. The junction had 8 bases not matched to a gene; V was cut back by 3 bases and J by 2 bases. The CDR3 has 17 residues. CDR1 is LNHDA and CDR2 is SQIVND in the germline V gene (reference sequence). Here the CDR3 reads CASSIWGQGDQNYGYTF. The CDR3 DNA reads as TGTGCCAGTAGTATCTGGGGACAGGGGGACCAGAACTATGGCTACACCTTC.